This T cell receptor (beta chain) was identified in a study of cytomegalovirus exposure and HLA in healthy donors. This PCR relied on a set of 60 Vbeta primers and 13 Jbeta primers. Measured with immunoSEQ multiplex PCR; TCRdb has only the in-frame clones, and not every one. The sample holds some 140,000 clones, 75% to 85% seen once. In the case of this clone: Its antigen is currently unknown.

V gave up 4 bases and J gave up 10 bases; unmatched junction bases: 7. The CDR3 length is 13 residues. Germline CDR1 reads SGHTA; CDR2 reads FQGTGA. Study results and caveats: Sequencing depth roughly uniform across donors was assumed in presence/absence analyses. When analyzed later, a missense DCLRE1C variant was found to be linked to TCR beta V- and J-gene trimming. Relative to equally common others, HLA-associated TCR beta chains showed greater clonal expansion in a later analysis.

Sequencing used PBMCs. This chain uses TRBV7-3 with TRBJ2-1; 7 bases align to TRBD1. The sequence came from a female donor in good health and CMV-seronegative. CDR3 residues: CASSSLTGEEQFF. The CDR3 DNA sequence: TGTGCCAGCAGCTCCCTAACAGGGGAAGAGCAGTTCTTC.